This passage covers 28 T cell receptor beta chains from one sample sequenced in a study of T-cell reconstitution after alpha-beta-depleted transplantation in children. Unique molecular identifiers were built into the TCRbeta library. In TCRdb, the PCR reads were re-called with MiXCR into one record per CDR3 protein. The sample shows approximately 83,000 distinct CDR3 sequences, roughly 8.3% of them seen only once. This sample comprised PBMCs from the stem cell graft donor, obtained from the stem cell graft. Every receptor here comes from a human donor who donated a stem cell graft to a child with congenital amegakaryocytic thrombocytopenia.

This clonotype was counted many times. The genes are TRBV29-1 and TRBJ1-1; the match to TRBD1 covers 10 bases. Trimming at V came to 4 bases and at J to 4 bases, leaving 3 bases not matched to a gene. There are 13 residues in the CDR3. Germline values: CDR1 SQVTM, CDR2 ANQGSEA. The CDR3: CSVGTGGITEAFF. CDR3 DNA sequence: TGCAGCGTTGGGACAGGGGGAATCACTGAAGCTTTCTTT.

This rearrangement joins TRBV6-1 to TRBJ2-7; TRBD1 is a possible D gene (5 bases). Trimming shortened V by 6 bases and J by 1 base, and 16 bases separated the two germline ends. Germline lookup yields CDR1 MNHNS and CDR2 SASEGT. The CDR3 consists of 15 residues. The CDR3 spells CASSRTSDSSYEQYF. The DNA for the CDR3 is TGTGCCAGCAGCCGCACCTCCGACAGTTCCTACGAGCAGTACTTC.

This clonotype was recorded at least ten times. The rearrangement joins TRBV12-3 or TRBV12-4 to TRBJ2-2; TRBD2 matches 10 bases. V lost 4 bases and J lost 3; bases outside the gene matches: 5. CDR3 length: 16 amino acids. The CDR3 protein is CASSYIAGGYTGELFF. The CDR3 DNA is TGTGCCAGCAGTTACATAGCGGGGGGTTACACCGGGGAGCTGTTTTTT.

In this sample, this clonotype turned up many times. The chain recombines TRBV7-2 with TRBJ1-5, with TRBD1 matching over 7 bases. The CDR3 extends over 14 amino acids. CDR1 SGHTA and CDR2 FQGNSA come from the germline V gene. The junction had 10 bases not matched to a gene; V was cut back by 5 bases and J by 9 bases. The chain's CDR3 is CASSHRTGRGPQHF. Written as DNA, the CDR3 is TGTGCCAGCAGCCATAGGACAGGCCGCGGGCCCCAGCATTTT.

This clonotype was counted ten times or more. The gene calls are TRBV5-1 and TRBJ2-7; D gene unclear. The CDR3 contains 11 residues. The germline V gene has CDR1 SGHRS and CDR2 YFSETQ. V lost 4 bases and J 2 bases, leaving 4 bases between the germline ends. The DNA for the CDR3 is TGCGCCAGCAGCGAAACCTACGAGCAGTACTTC. It specifies CASSETYEQYF.

Ten or more counts support this clonotype. This sequence joins TRBV10-3 and TRBJ2-5, with D hard to call. This CDR3 spans 12 amino acids. The V end lost 2 bases, the J end lost 4 bases, and 5 bases lay between the germline ends. The germline V gene encodes CDR1 ENHRY and CDR2 SYGVKD. Written as DNA, the CDR3 is TGTGCCATCAGTGAGCCCGGAGAGACCCAGTACTTC. It translates to CAISEPGETQYF.

At least ten counts were recorded for this clonotype. This sequence joins TRBV7-8 and TRBJ2-3, with 8 bases matching TRBD2. The V segment lost 0 bases and the J segment 1 base; nucleotides outside the gene matches: 6. Germline lookup yields CDR1 SGHVS and CDR2 FQNEAQ. The CDR3 has 17 amino acids. DNA for the CDR3: TGTGCCAGCAGCTTAGCAAAGACTAGCGACGGCACAGATACGCAGTATTTT. Its protein is CASSLAKTSDGTDTQYF.

The chain recombines TRBV7-6 with TRBJ2-1; tentatively, D is TRBD1 or TRBD2 (7 bases each). The CDR3 sequence is 15 residues long. Germline CDR1 SGHVS, CDR2 FNYEAQ. Deletions cut 4 bases from V and 5 bases from J, with 15 bases between. CDR3 bases: TGTGCCAGCAGCTCCCCAGGGGGGGTCAACAATGAGCAGTTCTTC. This codes for CASSSPGGVNNEQFF. Variable domain in full (rest from reference TRBV7-6 and TRBJ2-1): GAGVSQSPRYKVTKRGQDVALRCDPISGHVSLYWYRQALGQGPEFLTYFNYEAQQDKSGLPNDRFSAERPEGSISTLTIQRTEQRDSAMYRCASSSPGGVNNEQFFGPGTRLTVL.

This clonotype was detected ten times or more. The chain couples TRBV20-1 to TRBJ2-3; 7 nucleotides align to TRBD2. After removal of 1 base from V and 0 bases from J, the junction contained 13 bases not matched to a gene. The CDR3 runs 18 residues. Germline V lookup: CDR1 DFQATT, CDR2 SNEGSKA (reference sequence). The DNA of the CDR3 is TGCAGTGCTAGAGGTGGGGCTAGCGGTTGGCAAAGCACAGATACGCAGTATTTT. It yields the protein CSARGGASGWQSTDTQYF.

This clonotype was recorded many times. The genes are TRBV29-1 and TRBJ1-2; D gene ambiguous. Germline V CDR1 and CDR2: SQVTM, ANQGSEA. The CDR3 loop spans 12 amino acids. Trimming removed 1 base from V and 2 bases from J, with 5 bases in between. CDR3 coding DNA: TGCAGCGTTGAAGCCGAGAACTATGGCTACACCTTC. It specifies CSVEAENYGYTF.

This clonotype occurred a few times. J is TRBJ2-1 and V is TRBV5-1; D perhaps matches TRBD2 (7 bases). V dropped 0 bases and J dropped 2 bases, with 12 bases sitting between them. The CDR3 covers 16 residues. From germline, CDR1 is SGHRS and CDR2 YFSETQ. CDR3 in amino acids: CASSLEIGGPYNEQFF. The CDR3, as DNA: TGCGCCAGCAGCTTGGAAATCGGGGGGCCCTACAATGAGCAGTTCTTC.

This clonotype appeared many times. The V call is TRBV12-3 or TRBV12-4, the J call TRBJ2-2; tentatively, D is TRBD1 or TRBD2 (6 bases each). The CDR3 is 13 amino acids. V dropped 6 bases and J dropped 3 bases, with 8 bases sitting between them. CDR3 sequence reads: CASRRGDTGELFF. CDR3 DNA sequence: TGTGCCAGCAGGAGGGGGGACACCGGGGAGCTGTTTTTT.

The sample holds many counts of this clonotype. The V and J genes are TRBV7-7 and TRBJ2-3; 11 nucleotides match TRBD2. J lost 3 bases, V lost 5 bases, and 7 bases had no gene match. CDR1 is SSHAT and CDR2 is FNYEAQ in the germline V gene (reference sequence). The CDR3 is 16 amino acids. The CDR3 spells CASSQGGTSGTDTQYF. Here the CDR3 DNA reads TGTGCCAGCAGCCAGGGGGGGACTAGCGGAACAGATACGCAGTATTTT.

There are many counts of this clonotype. This chain joins TRBV7-2 and TRBJ2-1; TRBD2 matches at 10 bases. This CDR3 has 16 amino acids. Germline V gene data show CDR1 as SGHTA and CDR2 as FQGNSA. Germline trimming cut 1 base from V and 10 bases from J; bases unmatched to any gene: 10. The CDR3 region has the DNA TGTGCCAGCAGCTTAGTCTCGGCTAGCGGGAGTTCGGAGCAGTTCTTC. Translation: CASSLVSASGSSEQFF. The full variable domain, its missing parts supplied by reference TRBV7-2 and TRBJ2-1, is GAGVSQSPSNKVTEKGKDVELRCDPISGHTALYWYRQSLGQGLEFLIYFQGNSAPDKSGLPSDRFSAERTGGSVSTLTIQRTQQEDSAVYLCASSLVSASGSSEQFFGPGTRLTVL.

The sample holds many counts of this clonotype. The V gene is TRBV6-5, the J gene TRBJ2-2, with a weak D call TRBD1 (6 bases). V lost 1 base and J 5 bases, leaving 11 bases between the germline ends. Germline V gene lookup returns CDR1 MNHEY and CDR2 SVGAGI. CDR3 length: 15 amino acids. The CDR3, as DNA: TGTGCCAGCAGTTACTACGGCAGGGGAACCGGGGAGCTGTTTTTT. As protein: CASSYYGRGTGELFF.

This clonotype was seen ten or more times. The chain has TRBV5-1 and TRBJ2-1; D remains unclear. Germline CDR1 reads SGHRS; CDR2 reads YFSETQ. The CDR3 extends over 14 amino acids. V lost 0 bases to trimming and J lost 7 bases, with 11 bases between them. CDR3 coding DNA: TGCGCCAGCAGCTTGGGGGCAGGTAGAAATGAGCAGTTCTTC. Amino acids: CASSLGAGRNEQFF.

This clonotype was recorded many times. The V gene is TRBV11-2, the J gene TRBJ1-6; weak D call: TRBD1 (5 bases). Germline CDR1 SGHAT, CDR2 FQNNGV. The CDR3 totals 20 residues. V gave up 5 bases and J gave up 0 bases, with 23 bases separating them. CDR3 in amino acids: CASSPMGRSTVNSYNSPLHF. CDR3 DNA: TGTGCCAGCAGCCCCATGGGACGCTCAACCGTGAACTCCTATAATTCACCCCTCCACTTT. Using reference TRBV11-2 and TRBJ1-6 for the parts outside the CDR3, the full variable domain is EAGVAQSPRYKIIEKRQSVAFWCNPISGHATLYWYQQILGQGPKLLIQFQNNGVVDDSQLPKDRFSAERLKGVDSTLKIQPAKLEDSAVYLCASSPMGRSTVNSYNSPLHFGNGTRLTVT.

This clonotype came up a few times. J is TRBJ2-5 and V is TRBV12-3 or TRBV12-4; 7 bases are shared with TRBD1. The CDR3 is 15 amino acids. The J segment lost 4 bases and the V segment lost 5 bases, leaving 10 bases of the junction unmatched. CDR3 DNA sequence: TGTGCCAGCAGTCCCCGACAGGGTACGGGAGAGACCCAGTACTTC. Encoded protein: CASSPRQGTGETQYF.

This clonotype was observed at least ten times. The CDR3 sequence: CASSFGNTGELFF. The CDR3 nucleotides read TGTGCCAGCAGCTTCGGGAACACCGGGGAGCTGTTTTTT. V usage is TRBV5-6 and J usage is TRBJ2-2; D remains ambiguous. Trimming left V 2 bases short and J 1 base short, with 3 bases between. This CDR3 has 13 residues. Germline CDR1 SGHDT, CDR2 YYEEEE.

Many counts were recorded for this clonotype. The V gene is TRBV28, the J gene TRBJ2-7; D may be TRBD2 (6 bases). The CDR3 sequence is 13 residues long. V was cut by 5 bases and J by 9 bases, with 17 bases left in between. Germline assignment: CDR1 MDHEN and CDR2 SYDVKM. CDR3 sequence reads: CASSAHSGAGQYF. The CDR3 DNA sequence: TGTGCCAGCAGTGCCCATAGCGGCGCGGGGCAGTACTTC.

In this sample, this clonotype turned up many times. V usage is TRBV20-1 and J usage is TRBJ2-3; tentatively, D is TRBD2 (5 bases). The germline V gene encodes CDR1 DFQATT and CDR2 SNEGSKA (reference sequence). The CDR3 runs 15 residues. V was cut by 0 bases and J by 6 bases, with 16 bases left in between. This CDR3 is CSARDGGMSGDTQYF. As DNA, the CDR3 is TGCAGTGCTAGAGATGGTGGGATGTCGGGGGATACGCAGTATTTT.

At least ten counts were recorded for this clonotype. The V call is TRBV20-1, the J call TRBJ1-5; TRBD1 matches 7 bases. CDR1 and CDR2 (germline): DFQATT, SNEGSKA (reference sequence). CDR3 size: 15 residues. The CDR3 nucleotides read TGCAGCGTGGGTGGGGACAGCACGTCCAATCAGCCCCAGCATTTT. Its protein is CSVGGDSTSNQPQHF.

As regards this clonotype: A much bigger clone sits one base away, suggesting this may be a read error. The chain links TRBV6-5 to TRBJ1-2; unclear D gene. This CDR3 spans 15 amino acids. Germline assignment: CDR1 MNHEY and CDR2 SVGAGI. V was clipped by 4 bases and J by 4 bases, with 16 bases between them. The CDR3 sequence is CASSCSTGRLYGYTF. CDR3 bases: TGTGCCAGCAGTTGCTCGACGGGGAGACTCTATGGCTACACCTTC.

The rearrangement joins TRBV5-1 to TRBJ2-5, with a possible D match to TRBD2 (5 bases). Germline CDR1 is SGHRS and CDR2 is YFSETQ. Trimming took off 0 bases at V and 1 base at J, with 10 bases between the two ends. This CDR3 spans 15 amino acids. The chain's CDR3 is CASSLGAGTQETQYF. CDR3 nucleotide sequence: TGCGCCAGCAGCTTGGGTGCGGGCACCCAAGAGACCCAGTACTTC.

This clonotype showed up many times. The J gene is TRBJ2-7, the V gene TRBV29-1; tentatively, D is TRBD1 (5 bases). With 5 bases removed from V and 2 bases from J, the gap between germline ends came to 10 bases. The CDR3 contains 12 residues. Germline CDR1 SQVTM, CDR2 ANQGSEA. CDR3 sequence reads: CSVRGSAYEQYF. In nucleotides, the CDR3 is TGCAGCGTTAGGGGTTCAGCCTACGAGCAGTACTTC.

A few counts support this clonotype. V and J are TRBV12-3 or TRBV12-4 and TRBJ1-6; tentatively, D is TRBD1 (5 bases). The CDR3 loop spans 13 amino acids. V lost 2 bases and J 8 bases, leaving 7 bases between the germline ends. CDR3 bases: TGTGCCAGCAGTTTATGGGGGGATTCACCCCTCCACTTT. Translation: CASSLWGDSPLHF.

At least ten counts were recorded for this clonotype. The gene calls are TRBV5-1 and TRBJ1-4; possibly TRBD1 for D (5 bases). Germline CDR1 and CDR2: SGHRS and YFSETQ. V was cut by 4 bases and J by 4 bases, with 11 bases left in between. CDR3 length: 14 amino acids. The CDR3 loop reads CASSAGRLNEKLFF. DNA for the CDR3: TGCGCCAGCAGCGCGGGACGGCTTAATGAAAAACTGTTTTTT.

The table lists this clonotype with many counts. CDR3 in amino acids: CSATTTGGGSPLHF. DNA for the CDR3: TGCAGTGCTACCACGACAGGGGGAGGGTCACCCCTCCACTTT. The rearrangement links TRBV20-1 to TRBJ1-6; 9 nucleotides agree with TRBD1. V was clipped by 4 bases and J by 10 bases; unmatched bases: 8. Germline-derived CDR1 and CDR2 are DFQATT and SNEGSKA (reference sequence). This CDR3 is 14 amino acids long.